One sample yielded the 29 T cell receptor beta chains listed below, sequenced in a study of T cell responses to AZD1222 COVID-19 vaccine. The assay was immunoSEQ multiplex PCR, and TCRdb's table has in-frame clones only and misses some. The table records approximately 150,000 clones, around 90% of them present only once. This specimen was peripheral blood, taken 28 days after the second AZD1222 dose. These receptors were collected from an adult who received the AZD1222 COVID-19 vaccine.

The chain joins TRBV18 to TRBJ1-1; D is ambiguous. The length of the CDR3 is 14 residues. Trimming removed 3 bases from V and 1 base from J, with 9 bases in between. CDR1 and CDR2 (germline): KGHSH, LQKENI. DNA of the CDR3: TGTGCCAGCTCACCTCAGACAAGGAACACTGAAGCTTTCTTT. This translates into CASSPQTRNTEAFF.

The CDR3 bases are TGCGCCAGCAGTCAATCTAACCTTCGCCGGACAGGAACGGGGGAGACCCAGTACTTC. Its translation is CASSQSNLRRTGTGETQYF. The gene calls are TRBV23-1 and TRBJ2-5; 7 nucleotides match TRBD1. TRBV23-1 is designated an ORF whose function remains uncertain. There are 19 residues in the CDR3. The junction had 18 bases not matched to a gene; V was cut back by 0 bases and J by 5 bases.

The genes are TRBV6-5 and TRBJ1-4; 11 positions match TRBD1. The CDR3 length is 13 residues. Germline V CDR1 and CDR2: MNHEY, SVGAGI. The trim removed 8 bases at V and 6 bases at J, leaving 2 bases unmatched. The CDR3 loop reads CASGQGAHEKLFF. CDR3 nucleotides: TGTGCCAGCGGACAGGGGGCGCATGAAAAACTGTTTTTT.

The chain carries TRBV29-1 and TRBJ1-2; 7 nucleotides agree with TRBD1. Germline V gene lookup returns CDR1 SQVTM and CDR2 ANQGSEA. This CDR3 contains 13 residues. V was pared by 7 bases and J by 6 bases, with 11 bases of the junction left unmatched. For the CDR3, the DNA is TGCAGCGCCAAACCTACAGGGGATCATGGCTACACCTTC. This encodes CSAKPTGDHGYTF.

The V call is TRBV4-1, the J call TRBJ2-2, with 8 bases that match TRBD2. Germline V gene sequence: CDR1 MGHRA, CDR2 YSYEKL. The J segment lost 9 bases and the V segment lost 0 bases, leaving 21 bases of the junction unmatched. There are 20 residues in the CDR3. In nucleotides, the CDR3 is TGCGCCAGCAGCCAAGAACGGGAGGGCCTTAGGAAAATATCGGCTCGGGAGCTGTTTTTT. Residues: CASSQEREGLRKISARELFF.

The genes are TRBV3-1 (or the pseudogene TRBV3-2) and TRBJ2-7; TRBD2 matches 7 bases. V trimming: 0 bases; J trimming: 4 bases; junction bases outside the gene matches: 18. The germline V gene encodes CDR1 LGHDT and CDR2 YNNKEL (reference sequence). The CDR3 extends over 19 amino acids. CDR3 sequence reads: CASSQDLSRASGLTYEQYF. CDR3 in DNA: TGTGCCAGCAGCCAAGATCTGAGTAGGGCTAGCGGACTAACTTACGAGCAGTACTTC.

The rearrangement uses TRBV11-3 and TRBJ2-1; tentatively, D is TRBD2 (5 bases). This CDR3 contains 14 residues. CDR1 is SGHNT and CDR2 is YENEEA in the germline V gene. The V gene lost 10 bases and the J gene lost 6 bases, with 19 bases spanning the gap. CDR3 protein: CATSAGPRANEQFF. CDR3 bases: TGTGCCACCTCGGCCGGACCGAGGGCCAATGAGCAGTTCTTC.

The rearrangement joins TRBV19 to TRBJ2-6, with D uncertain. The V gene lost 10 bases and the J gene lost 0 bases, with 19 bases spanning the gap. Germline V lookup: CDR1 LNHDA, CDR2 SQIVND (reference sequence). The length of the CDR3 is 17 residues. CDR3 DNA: TGTGCCACCCACAGCCTTAGGCCCGCCTCTGGGGCCAACGTCCTGACTTTC. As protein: CATHSLRPASGANVLTF.

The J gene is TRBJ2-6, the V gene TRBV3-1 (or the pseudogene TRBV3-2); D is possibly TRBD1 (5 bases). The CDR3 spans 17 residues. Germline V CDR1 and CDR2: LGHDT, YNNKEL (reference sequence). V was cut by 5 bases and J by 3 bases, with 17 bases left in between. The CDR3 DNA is TGTGCCAGCAGCTCAATGGGCAGGGTAGGTGGGGCCAACGTCCTGACTTTC. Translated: CASSSMGRVGGANVLTF.

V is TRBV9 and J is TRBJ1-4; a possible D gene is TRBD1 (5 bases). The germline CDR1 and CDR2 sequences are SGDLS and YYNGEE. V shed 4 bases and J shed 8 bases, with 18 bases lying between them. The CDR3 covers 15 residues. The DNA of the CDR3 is TGTGCCAGCAGCCCCGGAGCAGGGTTGGGGGAAAAACTGTTTTTT. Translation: CASSPGAGLGEKLFF.

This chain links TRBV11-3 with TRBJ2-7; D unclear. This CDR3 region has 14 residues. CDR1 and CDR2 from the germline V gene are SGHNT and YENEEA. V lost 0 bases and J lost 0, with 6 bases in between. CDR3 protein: CASSLDPSSYEQYF. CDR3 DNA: TGTGCCAGCAGCTTAGACCCCAGCTCCTACGAGCAGTACTTC.

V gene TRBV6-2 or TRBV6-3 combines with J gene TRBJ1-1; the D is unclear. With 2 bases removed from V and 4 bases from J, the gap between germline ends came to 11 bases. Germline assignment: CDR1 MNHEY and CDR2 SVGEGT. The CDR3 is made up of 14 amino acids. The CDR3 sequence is CASSYGSLGTEAFF. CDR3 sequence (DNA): TGTGCCAGCAGTTACGGTTCCCTGGGCACTGAAGCTTTCTTT.

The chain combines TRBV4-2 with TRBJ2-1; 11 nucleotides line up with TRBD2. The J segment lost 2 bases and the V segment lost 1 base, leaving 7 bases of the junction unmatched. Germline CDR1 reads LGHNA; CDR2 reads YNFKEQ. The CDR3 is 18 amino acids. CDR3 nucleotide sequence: TGTGCCAGCAGCCAAGGAATAGCGGGAGGGGTGACCTACAATGAGCAGTTCTTC. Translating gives CASSQGIAGGVTYNEQFF.

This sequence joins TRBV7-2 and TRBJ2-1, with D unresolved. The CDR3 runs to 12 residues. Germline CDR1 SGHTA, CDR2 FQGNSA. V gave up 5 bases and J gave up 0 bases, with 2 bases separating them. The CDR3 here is CASSHSYNEQFF. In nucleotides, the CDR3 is TGTGCCAGCAGCCACTCCTACAATGAGCAGTTCTTC. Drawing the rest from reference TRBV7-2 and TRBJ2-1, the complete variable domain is GAGVSQSPSNKVTEKGKDVELRCDPISGHTALYWYRQSLGQGLEFLIYFQGNSAPDKSGLPSDRFSAERTGGSVSTLTIQRTQQEDSAVYLCASSHSYNEQFFGPGTRLTVL.

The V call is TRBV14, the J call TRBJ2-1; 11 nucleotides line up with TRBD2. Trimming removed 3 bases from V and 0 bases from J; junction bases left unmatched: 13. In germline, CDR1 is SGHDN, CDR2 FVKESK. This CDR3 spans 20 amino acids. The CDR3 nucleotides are TGTGCCAGCAGCCATCCCGCTAGCGGGAGGACCCTATACTCCTACAATGAGCAGTTCTTC. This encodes CASSHPASGRTLYSYNEQFF.

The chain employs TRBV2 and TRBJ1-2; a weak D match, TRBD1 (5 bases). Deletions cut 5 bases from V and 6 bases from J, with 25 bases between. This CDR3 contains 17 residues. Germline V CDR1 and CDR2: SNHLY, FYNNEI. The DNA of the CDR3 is TGTGCCAGCAGTTTCATCACCGACTCCGGCAGGGTGGATGGCTACACCTTC. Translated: CASSFITDSGRVDGYTF.

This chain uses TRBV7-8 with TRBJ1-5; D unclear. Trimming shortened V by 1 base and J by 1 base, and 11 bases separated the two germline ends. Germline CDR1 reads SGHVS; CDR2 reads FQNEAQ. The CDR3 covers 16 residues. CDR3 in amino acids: CASSLEGQNSNQPQHF. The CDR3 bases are TGTGCCAGCAGCTTAGAGGGCCAGAACAGCAATCAGCCCCAGCATTTT.

The CDR3 region has the DNA TGCGCCAGCAGCTATCCCGCGAGGGGCACAGATACGCAGTATTTT. This codes for CASSYPARGTDTQYF. The chain recombines TRBV4-1 with TRBJ2-3, with D maybe TRBD2 (5 bases). Germline V gene lookup returns CDR1 MGHRA and CDR2 YSYEKL. This CDR3 is built from 15 residues. V was pared by 5 bases and J by 1 base, with 13 bases between.

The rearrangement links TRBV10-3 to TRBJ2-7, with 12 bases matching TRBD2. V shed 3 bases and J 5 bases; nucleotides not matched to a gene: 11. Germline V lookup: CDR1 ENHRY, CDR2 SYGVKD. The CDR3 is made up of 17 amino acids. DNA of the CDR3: TGTGCCATCAGTGATGTGGCAAAGACTAGCGGGAGAAACGAGCAGTACTTC. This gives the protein CAISDVAKTSGRNEQYF.

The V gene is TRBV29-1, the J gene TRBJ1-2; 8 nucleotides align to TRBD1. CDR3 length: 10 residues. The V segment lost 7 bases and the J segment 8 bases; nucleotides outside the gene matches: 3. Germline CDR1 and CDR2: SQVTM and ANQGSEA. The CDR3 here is CSGQGAGYTF. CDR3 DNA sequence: TGCAGCGGCCAGGGGGCCGGCTACACCTTC.

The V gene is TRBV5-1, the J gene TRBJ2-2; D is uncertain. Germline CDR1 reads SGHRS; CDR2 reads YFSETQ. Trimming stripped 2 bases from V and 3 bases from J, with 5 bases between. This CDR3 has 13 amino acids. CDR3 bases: TGCGCCAGCAGCTTCGACCACACCGGGGAGCTGTTTTTT. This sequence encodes CASSFDHTGELFF.

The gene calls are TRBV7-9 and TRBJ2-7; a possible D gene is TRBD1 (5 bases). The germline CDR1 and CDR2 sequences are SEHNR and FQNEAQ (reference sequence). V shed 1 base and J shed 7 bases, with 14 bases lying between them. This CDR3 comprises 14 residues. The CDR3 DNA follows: TGTGCCAGCAGCTTAGGAGGCAGGGCTCGTGAGCAGTACTTC. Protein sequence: CASSLGGRAREQYF. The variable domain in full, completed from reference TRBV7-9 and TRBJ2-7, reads DTGVSQNPRHKITKRGQNVTFRCDPISEHNRLYWYRQTLGQGPEFLTYFQNEAQLEKSRLLSDRFSAERPKGSFSTLEIQRTEQGDSAMYLCASSLGGRAREQYFGPGTRLTVT.

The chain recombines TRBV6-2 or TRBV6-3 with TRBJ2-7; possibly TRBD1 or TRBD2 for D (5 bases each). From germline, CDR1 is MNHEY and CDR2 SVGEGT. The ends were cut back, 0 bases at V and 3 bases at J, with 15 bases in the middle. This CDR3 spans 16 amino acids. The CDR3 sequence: CASSYSVGEPVYEQYF. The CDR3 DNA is TGTGCCAGCAGTTACTCGGTGGGGGAACCAGTCTACGAGCAGTACTTC.

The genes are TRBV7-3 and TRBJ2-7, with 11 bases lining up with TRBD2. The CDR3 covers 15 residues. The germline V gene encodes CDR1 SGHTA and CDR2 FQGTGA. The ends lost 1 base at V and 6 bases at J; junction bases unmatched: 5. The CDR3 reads CASSLSLAGGLEQYF. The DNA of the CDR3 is TGTGCCAGCAGCTTAAGTCTAGCGGGAGGTCTCGAGCAGTACTTC.

CDR3 region: CASNGERRETQYF. The DNA of the CDR3 is TGTGCCAGCAACGGGGAGCGGAGGGAGACCCAGTACTTC. This chain connects TRBV7-9 to TRBJ2-5; D possibly corresponds to TRBD2 (5 bases). This CDR3 contains 13 residues. Germline values: CDR1 SEHNR, CDR2 FQNEAQ (reference sequence). V was trimmed by 7 bases and J by 5 bases, leaving 14 bases between them.

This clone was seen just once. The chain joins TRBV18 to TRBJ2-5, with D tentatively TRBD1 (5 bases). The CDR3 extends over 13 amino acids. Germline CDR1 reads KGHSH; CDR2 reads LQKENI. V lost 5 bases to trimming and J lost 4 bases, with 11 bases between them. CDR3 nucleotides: TGTGCCAGCTCATTAGACAGAAGAGAGACCCAGTACTTC. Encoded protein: CASSLDRRETQYF.

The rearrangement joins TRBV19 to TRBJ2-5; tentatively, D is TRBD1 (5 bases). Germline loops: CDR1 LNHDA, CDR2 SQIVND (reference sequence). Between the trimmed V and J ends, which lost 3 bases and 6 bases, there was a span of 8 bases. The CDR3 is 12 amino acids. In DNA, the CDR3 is TGTGCCAGTAGTATCTCAGGGAAGACCCAGTACTTC. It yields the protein CASSISGKTQYF.

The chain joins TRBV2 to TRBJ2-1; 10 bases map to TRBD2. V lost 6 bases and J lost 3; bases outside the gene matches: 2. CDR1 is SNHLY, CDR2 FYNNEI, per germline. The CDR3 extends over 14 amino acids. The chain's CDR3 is CASRLAGGYNEQFF. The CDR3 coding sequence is TGTGCCAGCAGGTTAGCGGGGGGCTACAATGAGCAGTTCTTC. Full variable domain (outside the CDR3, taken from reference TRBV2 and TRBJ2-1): EPEVTQTPSHQVTQMGQEVILRCVPISNHLYFYWYRQILGQKVEFLVSFYNNEISEKSEIFDDQFSVERPDGSNFTLKIRSTKLEDSAMYFCASRLAGGYNEQFFGPGTRLTVL.

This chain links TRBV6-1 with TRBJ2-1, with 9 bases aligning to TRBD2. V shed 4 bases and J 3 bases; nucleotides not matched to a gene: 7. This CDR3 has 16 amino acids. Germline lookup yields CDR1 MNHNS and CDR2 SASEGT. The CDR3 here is CASSVVGTSSYNEQFF. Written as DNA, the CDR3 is TGTGCCAGCAGTGTCGTAGGGACTAGCAGCTACAATGAGCAGTTCTTC.